These 2 T cell receptor beta chains share one sample of origin, sequenced in a study of blood T cells in healthy people across ages. Alongside a J-beta primer mix, a sample-barcoded 5' primer served in a second PCR lasting roughly 7 to 11 cycles. TCRdb analysed the 5' RACE reads with MiXCR anew, one entry per CDR3 protein. The profile shows roughly 800,000 distinct CDR3 sequences, 58% of them singletons. The sample consisted of blood. Source of these receptors: a man aged 25-40 years in good health.

The chain links TRBV20-1 to TRBJ2-7; 7 bases line up with TRBD2. V lost 3 bases, J lost 3 bases, and 5 bases stayed unmatched. Germline loops: CDR1 DFQATT, CDR2 SNEGSKA (reference sequence). CDR3 length: 13 residues. The chain's CDR3 is CSARPSGNYEQYF. The CDR3 nucleotides are TGCAGTGCTAGGCCTAGCGGAAACTACGAGCAGTACTTC.

This chain uses TRBV12-3 or TRBV12-4 with TRBJ2-5; tentatively, D is TRBD2 (6 bases). TRBJ2-7 matches the DNA end more closely, so the J call is doubtful. This CDR3 comprises 15 residues. Here the CDR3 DNA reads TGTGCCAGCAGTTTAGAGCAACGGGGAGGCTACGAGCAGTACTTC. Translation: CASSLEQRGGYEQYF.